The T cell receptor (beta chain) under discussion was sequenced for a study of cytomegalovirus exposure and HLA in healthy donors. Overall study: A preliminary data release comprised roughly 80 million unique TCRs obtained from HLA-typed donors. Study results and limitations: Indistinguishability led to the exclusion of some V segments, TRBV6-2 and TRBV6-3 included. TCR beta V- and J-gene trimming, according to a later analysis, was linked to a missense DCLRE1C variant.

V lost 4 bases, J lost 7 bases, and 11 bases lay in between. This CDR3 is built from 13 residues. Germline V lookup: CDR1 SNHLY, CDR2 FYNNEI. Notes on this clone: What it binds is not known.

Primers for the PCR totalled 60 Vbeta and 13 Jbeta. Profiled with immunoSEQ multiplex PCR; TCRdb holds only in-frame clones, not every one. The table has about 210,000 clones, roughly four fifths seen once. The receptor's source is a woman between 45 and 65 years old in good health and CMV-seropositive. The sequenced sample consisted of PBMCs. The V gene is TRBV2, the J gene TRBJ1-5; D is unresolved. In DNA, the CDR3 is TGTGCCAGCAGTGTTCAGAGCGGGCAGCCCCAGCATTTT. It specifies CASSVQSGQPQHF.